The rows below give T cell receptor beta chains drawn from one sample of a study of cytomegalovirus exposure and HLA in healthy donors. Sequencing was performed with immunoSEQ multiplex PCR; in TCRdb, only in-frame clones are kept and a portion is missing. The table includes 130,000 to 150,000 clones, around 80% detected once. Source material: PBMCs. Receptor source: a man between 40 and 49 years old in good health and CMV-seropositive. Both conserved end residues are part of each CDR3. The order of the fields is CDR3 protein, CDR3 DNA, CDR3 length, D gene, J gene, clone size, V gene. D genes are given only for firm matches. The size field is filled for only some rows; it gives once, few, many or a size class.

CASSLGGLAKNIQYF | TGTGCCAGCAGCTTAGGGGGCCTAGCCAAAAACATTCAGTACTTC | 15 | - | TRBJ2-4 | - | TRBV7-9
CASSLGGQVYEQYF | TGTGCCAGCAGCTTGGGGGGACAGGTCTACGAGCAGTACTTC | 14 | TRBD1 | TRBJ2-7 | once | TRBV5-8
CASSFGGRTSGSLDTQYF | TGTGCCAGTAGTTTTGGGGGAAGGACTAGCGGGAGTTTAGATACGCAGTATTTT | 18 | TRBD2 | TRBJ2-3 | - | TRBV19
CASSQDPTGQLNYNSPLHF | TGCGCCAGCAGCCAAGACCCGACGGGACAGTTAAACTATAATTCACCCCTCCACTTT | 19 | TRBD1 | TRBJ1-6 | - | TRBV4-1
CASSYGSSYEQYF | TGTGCCAGCTCGTACGGGAGCTCCTACGAGCAGTACTTC | 13 | - | TRBJ2-7 | - | TRBV2
CASSAGGGLTALYEQYF | TGTGCCAGCAGCGCCGGGGGGGGTCTCACCGCCCTCTACGAGCAGTACTTC | 17 | TRBD2 | TRBJ2-7 | - | TRBV9
CASSLGTGGFQPQHF | TGCGCCAGCAGCTTGGGGACAGGAGGTTTTCAGCCCCAGCATTTT | 15 | TRBD1 | TRBJ1-5 | - | TRBV5-1
CASSPGTAVETQYF | TGTGCCAGCAGTCCAGGGACTGCCGTAGAGACCCAGTACTTC | 14 | - | TRBJ2-5 | - | TRBV2
CASSEASYGYTF | TGTGCCAGCAGTGAAGCTAGCTATGGCTACACCTTC | 12 | - | TRBJ1-2 | - | TRBV6-1
CASSFPGTTQETQYF | TGCGCCAGCAGCTTTCCAGGGACAACCCAAGAGACCCAGTACTTC | 15 | - | TRBJ2-5 | - | TRBV5-1
CASGQWTGMNTEAFF | TGCGCCAGCGGTCAATGGACAGGAATGAACACTGAAGCTTTCTTT | 15 | TRBD1 | TRBJ1-1 | - | TRBV10-2
CASSIPTGGAVKTEAFF | TGTGCCAGTAGTATCCCCACAGGGGGCGCGGTAAAAACTGAAGCTTTCTTT | 17 | TRBD1 | TRBJ1-1 | - | TRBV19
CASSSLGLAGDLTDTQYF | TGTGCCAGCAGCTCGCTGGGACTAGCGGGGGACCTCACAGATACGCAGTATTTT | 18 | - | TRBJ2-3 | - | TRBV12-1
CAWKHTEAFF | TGTGCCTGGAAGCACACTGAAGCTTTCTTT | 10 | - | TRBJ1-1 | - | TRBV30
CASSVGRGAGNTIYF | TGTGCCAGCAGCGTAGGCAGGGGAGCTGGAAACACCATATATTTT | 15 | - | TRBJ1-3 | - | TRBV9
CASSDNTGFFHEQYF | TGTGCCAGCAGTGATAACACAGGGTTTTTCCACGAGCAGTACTTC | 15 | - | TRBJ2-7 | few | TRBV2
CASSDRGQFF | TGTGCCAGCAGCGACAGGGGGCAGTTCTTC | 10 | - | TRBJ2-1 | few | TRBV21-1
CSVGTGRSKNIQYF | TGCAGCGTCGGGACAGGCAGATCCAAAAACATTCAGTACTTC | 14 | TRBD1 | TRBJ2-4 | - | TRBV29-1
CASSRGGERAQPQHF | TGTGCCAGCAGCCGCGGAGGGGAAAGGGCTCAGCCCCAGCATTTT | 15 | - | TRBJ1-5 | - | TRBV7-6
CASSPPGRGHQPQHF | TGCGCCAGCAGCCCCCCCGGCAGGGGGCATCAGCCCCAGCATTTT | 15 | TRBD1 | TRBJ1-5 | - | TRBV5-1
CASSLSRGPYEQYF | TGTGCCAGCAGTTTAAGCAGGGGCCCCTACGAGCAGTACTTC | 14 | - | TRBJ2-7 | - | TRBV27
CASSPGLGNTIYF | TGTGCCAGCAGCCCGGGACTTGGAAACACCATATATTTT | 13 | - | TRBJ1-3 | - | TRBV7-8
CATSRERIGLSGELFF | TGTGCCACCAGCAGAGAGAGGATTGGACTGAGCGGGGAGCTGTTTTTT | 16 | - | TRBJ2-2 | - | TRBV15
CASSPDTSTQPQHF | TGTGCCAGCTCCCCTGACACTTCGACTCAGCCCCAGCATTTT | 14 | - | TRBJ1-5 | few | TRBV18